In this sample, the clone carrying this TCR beta chain turned up many times. The antigen is not known. This entry comes from a study of regulatory T cells in long-lasting Graves disease. Study results and limitations: Analyses excluded thyroid tissue, covering peripheral blood alone. Newly diagnosed Graves' patients had higher TCR diversity than persistent ones.

V shed 8 bases, J shed 4 bases, and the junction held 6 bases outside the gene matches. The CDR3 is made up of 13 amino acids. Germline V CDR1 and CDR2: DFQATT, SNEGSKA (reference sequence). Time point defined: newly diagnosed GD, antithyroid drugs for less than 3 months. There was RNA extracted from PBMCs, and the TCR library was made from it. Through Arm-PCR of CDR3 regions and iRepertoire HTBI primers, TCR beta libraries were built. TCRdb used MiXCR to reprocess the multiplex PCR reads, holding one entry per CDR3 protein. Among 350,000 to 500,000 distinct CDR3 sequences listed, roughly 15% were seen once. This sample was also put to use in a study of T cells in Graves' hyperthyroidism and ophthalmopathy. That study reports: In blood, most of the thyroid clonotypes expanded above 0.001 were also present.

This chain links TRBV20-1 with TRBJ2-5; TRBD2 matches at 11 bases. The clonotype was recovered from a woman aged 25-40 years with Graves disease. The specimen comprised peripheral blood mononuclear cells (PBMCs), sampled at new diagnosis, from a patient treated with antithyroid drugs. The CDR3 DNA reads TGCAGTCAGACTAGCGGGAAGGGAGAGACCCAGTACTTC. Translating gives CSQTSGKGETQYF.